This passage covers 11 T cell receptor beta chains from one sample sequenced in a study of blood T cells in healthy people across ages. For the second PCR, which ran for about 6 to 12 cycles, a sample-barcoded 5' primer and a J-beta primer mix were used. TCRdb itself ran the 5' RACE reads through MiXCR, one entry per CDR3 protein. The sample lists about 670,000 distinct CDR3 sequences, about 50% occurring once. The source material was blood. These receptors originate from a woman over 75 in good health.

CDR3 sequence (DNA): TGTGCCACCAGCAGAGAACGGAGCCTGGACATTCAGTACTTC. It specifies CATSRERSLDIQYF. The chain combines TRBV15 with TRBJ2-4, with D hard to call. CDR1 is LNHNV, CDR2 YYDKDF, per germline (reference sequence). The CDR3 contains 14 residues. Trimming stripped 0 bases from V and 8 bases from J, with 11 bases between.

This clonotype has a count of ten or more. This may arise from a read error, as a much more abundant clone is one base away. The rearrangement joins TRBV7-9 to TRBJ2-1; TRBD2 aligns across 9 bases. The DNA end is more similar to TRBJ2-7, so the J call may be wrong. The CDR3 consists of 16 residues. Per the germline V gene, CDR1 is SEHNR and CDR2 is FQNEAQ (reference sequence). For the CDR3, the DNA is TGTGCCAGCAGCTTAGCCCTAGCGGGATCCTACAATGAGCAGTACTTC. Its translation is CASSLALAGSYNEQYF.

Only a few counts were recorded for this clonotype. The chain joins TRBV5-1 to TRBJ2-7, with TRBD2 matching 7 bases. The CDR3 spans 14 residues. Germline-derived CDR1 and CDR2 are SGHRS and YFSETQ. The trim removed 4 bases at V and 3 bases at J, leaving 7 bases unmatched. The CDR3 region has the DNA TGCGCCAGCAGCGGGACTTCTAGCGGCTACGAGCAGTACTTC. It specifies CASSGTSSGYEQYF.

This clonotype showed up just a few times. This chain links TRBV12-3 or TRBV12-4 with TRBJ1-5; a possible D gene is TRBD1 (6 bases). This CDR3 has 14 residues. V was pared by 6 bases and J by 3 bases, with 12 bases between. The CDR3 loop is CASRGTSDNQPQHF. Written as DNA, the CDR3 is TGTGCCAGCAGGGGGACATCGGACAATCAGCCCCAGCATTTT.

This clonotype was found many times. This chain links TRBV20-1 with TRBJ2-3; 12 nucleotides line up with TRBD2. The CDR3 is 14 residues long. The V gene's germline CDR1 is DFQATT and CDR2 SNEGSKA (reference sequence). V lost 3 bases and J lost 8; bases outside the gene matches: 6. CDR3 sequence (DNA): TGCAGTGCTAGCCTAGCGGGGGGGCCGGGTACGCAGTATTTT. This encodes CSASLAGGPGTQYF.

The gene calls are TRBV6-6 and TRBJ2-1; 11 nucleotides match TRBD2. The J segment lost 8 bases and the V segment lost 2 bases, leaving 5 bases of the junction unmatched. CDR3 length: 15 residues. Germline CDR1 is MNHNY and CDR2 is SVGAGI (reference sequence). CDR3 amino acids: CASSYTSGSWDEQFF. CDR3 coding DNA: TGTGCCAGCAGTTACACTAGCGGGAGTTGGGATGAGCAGTTCTTC.

This clonotype was counted only a few times. This chain uses TRBV6-5 with TRBJ2-2; a possible D gene is TRBD2 (6 bases). This CDR3 has 15 residues. V was pared by 0 bases and J by 5 bases, with 10 bases between. Germline loops: CDR1 MNHEY, CDR2 SVGAGI. CDR3 DNA: TGTGCCAGCAGTTACTCCGGGGGACCTACCGGGGAGCTGTTTTTT. This encodes CASSYSGGPTGELFF.

V and J are TRBV20-1 and TRBJ1-4; 7 bases agree with TRBD1. The CDR3 spans 13 residues. Trimming at V came to 4 bases and at J to 6 bases, leaving 5 bases not matched to a gene. Looked up from germline, CDR1 is DFQATT and CDR2 is SNEGSKA (reference sequence). The CDR3 nucleotides are TGCAGTGCTAAACAGGGGATTTATGAAAAACTGTTTTTT. Its protein is CSAKQGIYEKLFF.

About this clonotype: At one of its ends the junction is not consistent with the germline gene, which may arise from a read error. The gene calls are TRBV5-1 and TRBJ1-1; maybe TRBD1 (5 bases). Germline lookup yields CDR1 SGHRS and CDR2 YFSETQ. This CDR3 is 14 amino acids long. CDR3 in amino acids: CAGSFEGLNTEAFF. The CDR3, as DNA: TGCGCCGGCAGCTTTGAGGGGTTGAACACTGAAGCTTTCTTT. The whole variable domain, filled in from reference TRBV5-1 and TRBJ1-1, reads KAGVTQTPRYLIKTRGQQVTLSCSPISGHRSVSWYQQTPGQGLQFLFEYFSETQRNKGNFPGRFSGRQFSNSRSEMNVSTLELGDSALYLCAGSFEGLNTEAFFGQGTRLTVV.

The chain combines TRBV7-8 with TRBJ2-1; D is uncertain. The CDR3 runs 13 residues. Germline V CDR1 and CDR2: SGHVS, FQNEAQ. The ends were cut back, 5 bases at V and 7 bases at J, with 12 bases in the middle. The CDR3 DNA reads TGTGCCAGCAGCCCCCGACGAGCGAATGAGCAGTTCTTC. Residues: CASSPRRANEQFF.

The chain combines TRBV6-1 with TRBJ1-2; possible D gene TRBD1, 5 bases. CDR3 length equals 14 residues. Looked up from germline, CDR1 is MNHNS and CDR2 is SASEGT. V lost 7 bases and J lost 2, with 14 bases in between. The CDR3 DNA reads TGTGCCAGCAATGACAGACAATACAACTATGGCTACACCTTC. The encoded protein is CASNDRQYNYGYTF.